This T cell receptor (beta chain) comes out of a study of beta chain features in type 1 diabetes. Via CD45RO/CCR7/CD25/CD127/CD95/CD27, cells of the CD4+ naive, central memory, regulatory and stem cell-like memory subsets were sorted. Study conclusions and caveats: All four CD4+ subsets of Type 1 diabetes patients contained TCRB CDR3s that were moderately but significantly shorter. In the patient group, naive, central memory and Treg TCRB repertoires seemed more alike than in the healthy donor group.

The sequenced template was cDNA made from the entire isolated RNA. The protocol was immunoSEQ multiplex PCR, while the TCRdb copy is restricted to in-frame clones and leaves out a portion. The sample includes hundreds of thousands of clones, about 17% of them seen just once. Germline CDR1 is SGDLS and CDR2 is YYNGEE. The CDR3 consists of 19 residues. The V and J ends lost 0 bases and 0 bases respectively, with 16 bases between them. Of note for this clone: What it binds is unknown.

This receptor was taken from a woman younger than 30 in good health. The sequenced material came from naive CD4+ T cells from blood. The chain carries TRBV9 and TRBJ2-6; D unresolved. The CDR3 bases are TGTGCCAGCAGCGTAGGGATTAGCTCTTACCTCTCTGGGGCCAACGTCCTGACTTTC. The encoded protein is CASSVGISSYLSGANVLTF.